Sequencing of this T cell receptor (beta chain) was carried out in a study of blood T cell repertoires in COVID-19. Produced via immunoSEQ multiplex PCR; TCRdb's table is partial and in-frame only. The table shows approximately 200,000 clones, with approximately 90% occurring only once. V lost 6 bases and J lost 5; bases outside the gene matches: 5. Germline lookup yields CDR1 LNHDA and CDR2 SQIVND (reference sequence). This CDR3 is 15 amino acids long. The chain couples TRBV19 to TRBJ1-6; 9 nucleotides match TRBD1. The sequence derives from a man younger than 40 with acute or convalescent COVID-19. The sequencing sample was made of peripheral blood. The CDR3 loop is CASRGDRADNSPLHF. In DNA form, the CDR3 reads TGTGCCAGTAGGGGGGACAGGGCGGATAATTCACCCCTCCACTTT.